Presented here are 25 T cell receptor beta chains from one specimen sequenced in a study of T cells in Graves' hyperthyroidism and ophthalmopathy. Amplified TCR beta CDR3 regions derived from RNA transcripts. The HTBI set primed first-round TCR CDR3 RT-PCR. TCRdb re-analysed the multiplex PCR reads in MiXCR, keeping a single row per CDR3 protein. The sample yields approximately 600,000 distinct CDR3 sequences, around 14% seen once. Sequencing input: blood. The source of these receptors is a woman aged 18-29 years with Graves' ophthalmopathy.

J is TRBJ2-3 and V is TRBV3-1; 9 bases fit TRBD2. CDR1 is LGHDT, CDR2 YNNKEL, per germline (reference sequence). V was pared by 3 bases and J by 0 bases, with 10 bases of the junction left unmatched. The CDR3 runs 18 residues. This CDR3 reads CASSQDPPGLASTDTQYF. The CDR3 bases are TGTGCCAGCAGCCAGGACCCACCGGGACTAGCTAGCACAGATACGCAGTATTTT.

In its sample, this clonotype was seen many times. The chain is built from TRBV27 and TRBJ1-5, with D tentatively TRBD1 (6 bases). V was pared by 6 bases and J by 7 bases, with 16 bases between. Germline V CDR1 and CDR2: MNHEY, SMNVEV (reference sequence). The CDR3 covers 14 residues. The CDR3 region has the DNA TGTGCCAGCAGCCTCGGGGCAGGGGACCAGCCCCAGCATTTT. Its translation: CASSLGAGDQPQHF.

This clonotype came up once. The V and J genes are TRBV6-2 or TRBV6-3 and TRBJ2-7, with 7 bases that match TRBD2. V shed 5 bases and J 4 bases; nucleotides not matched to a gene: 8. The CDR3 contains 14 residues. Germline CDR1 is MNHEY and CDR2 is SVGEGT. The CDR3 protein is CASSRRELVYEQYF. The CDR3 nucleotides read TGTGCCAGCAGTCGGCGGGAGTTAGTTTACGAGCAGTACTTC.

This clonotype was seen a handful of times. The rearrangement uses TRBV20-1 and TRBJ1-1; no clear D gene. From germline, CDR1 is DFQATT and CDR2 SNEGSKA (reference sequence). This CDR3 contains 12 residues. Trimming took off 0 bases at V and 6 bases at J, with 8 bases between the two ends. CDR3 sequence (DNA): TGCAGTGCTAGAGATTGGGCGGCTGAAGCTTTCTTT. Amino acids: CSARDWAAEAFF.

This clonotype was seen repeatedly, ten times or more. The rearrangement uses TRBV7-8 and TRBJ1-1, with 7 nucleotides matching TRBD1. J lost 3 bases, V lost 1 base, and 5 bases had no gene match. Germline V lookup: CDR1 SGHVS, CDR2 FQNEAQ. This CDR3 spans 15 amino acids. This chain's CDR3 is CASSLVVTGDTEAFF. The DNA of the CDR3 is TGTGCCAGCAGCTTAGTTGTCACAGGGGACACTGAAGCTTTCTTT.

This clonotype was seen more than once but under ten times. CDR3 in amino acids: CATSADRWGSPLHF. The CDR3 DNA follows: TGTGCCACCAGTGCGGACAGGTGGGGATCACCCCTCCACTTT. This rearrangement joins TRBV24-1 to TRBJ1-6; 7 bases line up with TRBD1. The V and J ends lost 5 bases and 10 bases, in that order; junction bases with no gene match: 7. The V gene's germline CDR1 is KGHDR and CDR2 SFDVKD. This CDR3 is built from 14 residues.

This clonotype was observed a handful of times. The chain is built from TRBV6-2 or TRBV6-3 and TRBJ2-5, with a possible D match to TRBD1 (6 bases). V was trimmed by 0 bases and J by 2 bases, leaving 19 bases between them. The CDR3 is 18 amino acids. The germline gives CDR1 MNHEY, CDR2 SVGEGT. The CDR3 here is CASSYSSRDTLPQETQYF. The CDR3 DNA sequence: TGTGCCAGCAGTTACTCGAGTCGGGACACCTTACCTCAAGAGACCCAGTACTTC.

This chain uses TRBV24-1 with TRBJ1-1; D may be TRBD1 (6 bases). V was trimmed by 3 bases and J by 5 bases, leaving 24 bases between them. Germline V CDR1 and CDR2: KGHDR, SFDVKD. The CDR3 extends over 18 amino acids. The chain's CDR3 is CATSDTSPRLGGVTEAFF. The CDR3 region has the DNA TGTGCCACCAGTGATACCTCACCCCGGTTAGGGGGGGTAACTGAAGCTTTCTTT.

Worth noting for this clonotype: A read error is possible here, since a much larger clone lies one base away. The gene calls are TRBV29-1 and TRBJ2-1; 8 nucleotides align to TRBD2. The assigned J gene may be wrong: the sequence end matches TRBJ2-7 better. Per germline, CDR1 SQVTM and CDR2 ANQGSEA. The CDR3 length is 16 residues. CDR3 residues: CSVDSPELAVYNEQYF. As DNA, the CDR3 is TGCAGCGTTGATTCCCCCGAACTAGCGGTGTACAATGAGCAGTACTTC.

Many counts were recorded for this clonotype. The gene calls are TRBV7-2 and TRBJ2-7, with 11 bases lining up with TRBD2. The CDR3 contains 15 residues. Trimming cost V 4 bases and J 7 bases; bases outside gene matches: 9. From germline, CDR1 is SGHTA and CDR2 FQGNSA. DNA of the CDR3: TGTGCCAGCAGCTCATTAGCGGGAGGGCCAGAAGAGCAGTACTTC. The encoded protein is CASSSLAGGPEEQYF.

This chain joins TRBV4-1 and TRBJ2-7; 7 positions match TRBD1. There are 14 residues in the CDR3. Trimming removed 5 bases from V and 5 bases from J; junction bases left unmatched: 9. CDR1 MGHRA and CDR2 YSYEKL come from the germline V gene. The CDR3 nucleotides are TGCGCCAGCAGCTTTAAGACAGGGACGGACGAGCAGTACTTC. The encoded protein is CASSFKTGTDEQYF.

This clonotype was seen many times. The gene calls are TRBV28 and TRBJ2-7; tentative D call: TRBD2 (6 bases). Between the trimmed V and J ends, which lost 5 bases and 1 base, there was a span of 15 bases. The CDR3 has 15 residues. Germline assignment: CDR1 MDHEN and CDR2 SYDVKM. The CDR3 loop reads CASSRRENWSYEQYF. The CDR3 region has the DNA TGTGCCAGCAGTCGCCGGGAGAATTGGTCCTACGAGCAGTACTTC.

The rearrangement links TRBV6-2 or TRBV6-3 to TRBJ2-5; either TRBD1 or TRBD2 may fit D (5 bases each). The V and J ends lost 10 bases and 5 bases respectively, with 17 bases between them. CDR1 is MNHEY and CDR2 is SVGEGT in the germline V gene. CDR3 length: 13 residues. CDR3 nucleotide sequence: TGTGCCACCCAGTTTGGGGGAGCCGAGACCCAGTACTTC. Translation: CATQFGGAETQYF.

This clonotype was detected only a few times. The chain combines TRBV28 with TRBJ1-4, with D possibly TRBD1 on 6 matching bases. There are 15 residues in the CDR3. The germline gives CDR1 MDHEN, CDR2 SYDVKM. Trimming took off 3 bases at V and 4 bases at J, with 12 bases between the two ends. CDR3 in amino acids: CASSFTGYLNEKLFF. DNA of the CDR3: TGTGCCAGCAGTTTCACAGGGTACCTTAATGAAAAACTGTTTTTT.

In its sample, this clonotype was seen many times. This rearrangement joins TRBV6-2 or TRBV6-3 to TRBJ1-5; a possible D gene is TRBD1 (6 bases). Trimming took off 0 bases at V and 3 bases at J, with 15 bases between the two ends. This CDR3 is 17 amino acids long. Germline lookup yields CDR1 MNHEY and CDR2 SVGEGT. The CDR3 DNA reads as TGTGCCAGCAGTTACTCCCGCGGGGGCCAGGACAATCAGCCCCAGCATTTT. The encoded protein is CASSYSRGGQDNQPQHF.

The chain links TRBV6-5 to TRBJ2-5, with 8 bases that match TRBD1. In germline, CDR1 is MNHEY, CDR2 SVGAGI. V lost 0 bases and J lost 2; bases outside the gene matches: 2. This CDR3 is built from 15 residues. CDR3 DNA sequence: TGTGCCAGCAGTTACTCCGGGACAGGACAAGAGACCCAGTACTTC. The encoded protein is CASSYSGTGQETQYF.

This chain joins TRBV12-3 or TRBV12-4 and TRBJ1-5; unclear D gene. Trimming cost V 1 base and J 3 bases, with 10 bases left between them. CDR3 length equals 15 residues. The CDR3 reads CASSLGRATNQPQHF. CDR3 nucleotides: TGTGCCAGCAGTTTAGGAAGGGCAACCAATCAGCCCCAGCATTTT.

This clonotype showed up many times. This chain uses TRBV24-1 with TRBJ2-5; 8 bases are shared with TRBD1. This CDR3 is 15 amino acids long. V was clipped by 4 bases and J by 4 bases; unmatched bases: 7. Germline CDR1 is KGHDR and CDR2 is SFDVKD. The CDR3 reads CATSEGRGLVETQYF. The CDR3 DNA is TGTGCCACCAGTGAAGGCAGGGGGCTTGTAGAGACCCAGTACTTC.

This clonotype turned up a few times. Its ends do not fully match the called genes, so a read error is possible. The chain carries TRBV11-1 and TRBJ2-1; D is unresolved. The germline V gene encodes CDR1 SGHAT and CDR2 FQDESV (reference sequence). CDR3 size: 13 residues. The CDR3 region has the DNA TGTGCCAACAGCTTAGACCACTACAATGAGCAGTTCTTC. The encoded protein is CANSLDHYNEQFF.

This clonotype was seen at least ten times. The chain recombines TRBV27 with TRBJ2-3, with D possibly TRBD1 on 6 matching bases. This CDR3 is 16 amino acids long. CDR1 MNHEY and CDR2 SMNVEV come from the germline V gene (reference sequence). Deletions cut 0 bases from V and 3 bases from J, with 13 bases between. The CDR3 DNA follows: TGTGCCAGCAGTTTATCTTCCGCAGGGGCTACAGATACGCAGTATTTT. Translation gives CASSLSSAGATDTQYF.

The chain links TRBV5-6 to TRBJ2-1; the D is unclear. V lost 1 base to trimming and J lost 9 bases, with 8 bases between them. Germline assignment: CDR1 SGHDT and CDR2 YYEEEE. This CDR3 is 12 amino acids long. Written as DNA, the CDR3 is TGTGCCAGCAGCTTGTGGGCCAGTGAGCAGTTCTTC. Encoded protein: CASSLWASEQFF.

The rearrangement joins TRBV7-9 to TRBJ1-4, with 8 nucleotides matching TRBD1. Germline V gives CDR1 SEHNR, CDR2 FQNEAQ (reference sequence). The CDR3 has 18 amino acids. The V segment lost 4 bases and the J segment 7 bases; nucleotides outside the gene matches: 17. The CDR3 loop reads CASSSDFSRDRSLEKLFF. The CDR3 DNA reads TGTGCCAGCAGCTCCGACTTTTCCCGGGACAGGAGCCTTGAAAAACTGTTTTTT.

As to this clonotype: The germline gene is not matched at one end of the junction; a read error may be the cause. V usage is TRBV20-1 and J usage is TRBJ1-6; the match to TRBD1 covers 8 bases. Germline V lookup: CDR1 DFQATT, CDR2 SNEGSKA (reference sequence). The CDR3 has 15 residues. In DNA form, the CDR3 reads TGCAGTGCTAGAGACCCCGGGACAGGCCCATCACCCATCCACTTT. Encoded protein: CSARDPGTGPSPIHF.

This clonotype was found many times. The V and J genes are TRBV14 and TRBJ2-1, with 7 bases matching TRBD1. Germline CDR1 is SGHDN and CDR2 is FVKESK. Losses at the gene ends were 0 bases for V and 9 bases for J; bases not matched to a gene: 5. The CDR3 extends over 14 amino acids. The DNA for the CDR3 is TGTGCCAGCAGCCAAGATTGGGGACAGATTGAGCAGTTCTTC. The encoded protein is CASSQDWGQIEQFF. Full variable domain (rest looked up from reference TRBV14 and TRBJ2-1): EAGVTQFPSHSVIEKGQTVTLRCDPISGHDNLYWYRRVMGKEIKFLLHFVKESKQDESGMPNNRFLAERTGGTYSTLKVQPAELEDSGVYFCASSQDWGQIEQFFGPGTRLTVL.

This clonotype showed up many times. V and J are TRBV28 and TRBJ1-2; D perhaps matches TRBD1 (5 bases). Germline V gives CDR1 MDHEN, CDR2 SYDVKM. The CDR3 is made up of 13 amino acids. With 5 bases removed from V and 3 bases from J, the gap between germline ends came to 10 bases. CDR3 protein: CASSPGRDYGYTF. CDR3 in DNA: TGTGCCAGCAGTCCCGGCAGGGACTATGGCTACACCTTC.